This TCR beta chain was found in a study of cytomegalovirus exposure and HLA in healthy donors. Overall study: The roughly 120 validation repertoires and the roughly 700 first-cohort repertoires shared a platform, a later analysis reported.

Only in-frame clones appear in the TCRdb table, and some are missing; sequencing was by immunoSEQ multiplex PCR. The repertoire consists of 50,000 to 70,000 clones, with 95% occurring once and the leading ten covering roughly 6.3%. These donors were members of the roughly 110-subject validation cohort, a group separate from the approximately 670-subject first cohort. Findings and caveats of the study: The study listed under 200 cytomegalovirus-associated TCR beta chains. Reports described diagnosis of cytomegalovirus status by the classifier as highly specific and sensitive.

CDR3 length: 14 residues. The germline CDR1 and CDR2 sequences are SGHKS and YYEKEE (reference sequence). The V and J ends lost 2 bases and 10 bases, in that order; junction bases with no gene match: 8. Concerning this clone: Antigen unknown.

The specimen sequenced was PBMCs. The gene calls are TRBV5-5 and TRBJ2-2, with 7 positions matching TRBD1. This clonotype was obtained from a woman aged 18-29 years in good health and CMV-seropositive. CDR3 protein: CASSFRQGVLELFF. CDR3 in DNA: TGTGCCAGCAGCTTTCGACAGGGAGTTTTGGAGCTGTTTTTT. Combining the CDR3 with reference TRBV5-5 and TRBJ2-2 gives the whole variable domain DAGVTQSPTHLIKTRGQQVTLRCSPISGHKSVSWYQQVLGQGPQFIFQYYEKEERGRGNFPDRFSARQFPNYSSELNVNALLLGDSALYLCASSFRQGVLELFFGEGSRLTVL.